Sequencing of this T cell receptor beta chain was carried out in a study of T cell responses to AZD1222 COVID-19 vaccine. The method was immunoSEQ multiplex PCR; TCRdb's version includes in-frame clones alone and lacks a portion of them. Of over 120,000 clones listed, roughly nine tenths are singletons. Findings and caveats of the study: The reported proportion of spike-specific TCRs targeting unmutated variant regions was nearly half. Spike-specific TCRs gained breadth and depth after people received two AZD1222 doses. Among vaccine-associated CD4 TCRs, coverage spanned spike, with dominance at 160-218 and 743-854. Donors in the cohort were predominantly white British and more often female, and clonal diversity was possibly underestimated.

With regard to this clone: Its matching antigen is unknown.

V lost 0 bases, J lost 6 bases, and 14 bases lay in between. Germline values: CDR1 MGHRA, CDR2 YSYEKL. This CDR3 has 15 residues. The source was peripheral blood, collected 28 days after the second AZD1222 dose. The source is an adult who received the AZD1222 COVID-19 vaccine. The V gene is TRBV4-1, the J gene TRBJ1-1; D gene ambiguous. Here the CDR3 reads CASSQEGWVLAEAFF. In DNA form, the CDR3 reads TGCGCCAGCAGCCAAGAGGGTTGGGTACTCGCTGAAGCTTTCTTT.